The 10 T cell receptor beta chains below all came from one sample that was sequenced in a study of graft-versus-host responses after intestinal transplantation. These receptors are not linked to any known antigen. Sequencing was performed with immunoSEQ multiplex PCR; in TCRdb, only in-frame clones are kept and a portion is missing. The data contain roughly 69,000 clones, 90% of them seen just once; the ten biggest clones take up roughly 1.6%. Source: unstimulated CD8+ T cells sorted from spleen or lymph node cells, taken before transplant. The receptor source for this set is a human donor who was the organ donor for an intestinal transplant.

V gene TRBV18 combines with J gene TRBJ1-5, with 9 bases that match TRBD1. Germline V gene lookup returns CDR1 KGHSH and CDR2 LQKENI. The V gene end was trimmed by 4 bases and the J gene end by 7 bases; junction bases not matched to a gene: 5. The CDR3 is 14 amino acids. The CDR3 DNA follows: TGTGCCAGCTCACTCGGACAGGGGAGGCAGCCCCAGCATTTT. The encoded protein is CASSLGQGRQPQHF.

The V call is TRBV2, the J call TRBJ1-2; tentatively, D is TRBD1 (6 bases). V was clipped by 6 bases and J by 6 bases, with 20 bases between them. The CDR3 consists of 15 residues. Per germline, CDR1 SNHLY and CDR2 FYNNEI. CDR3 sequence: CASRARGPGVHGYTF. The CDR3 nucleotides read TGTGCCAGCAGGGCGCGGGGGCCAGGCGTACATGGCTACACCTTC.

J is TRBJ1-1 and V is TRBV10-3, with D possibly TRBD1 on 6 matching bases. There are 17 residues in the CDR3. Germline-derived CDR1 and CDR2 are ENHRY and SYGVKD. V dropped 2 bases and J dropped 2 bases, with 18 bases sitting between them. As DNA, the CDR3 is TGTGCCATCAGTGAGAATTGGGGGCGCGTCTTAAACACTGAAGCTTTCTTT. Protein product: CAISENWGRVLNTEAFF.

The chain combines TRBV5-6 with TRBJ1-3, with TRBD1 as a possible D gene (5 bases). There are 14 residues in the CDR3. V was shortened by 4 bases and J by 2 bases, with 10 bases between the two germline ends. Germline V gives CDR1 SGHDT, CDR2 YYEEEE. As DNA, the CDR3 is TGTGCCAGCAGCATCCAGGGAACTGGAAACACCATATATTTT. Translated, it gives CASSIQGTGNTIYF.

This rearrangement joins TRBV9 to TRBJ1-5; possibly TRBD1 for D (6 bases). CDR3 size: 14 residues. The V and J ends lost 4 bases and 3 bases respectively, with 11 bases between them. The germline gives CDR1 SGDLS, CDR2 YYNGEE. The DNA for the CDR3 is TGTGCCAGCAGCCAACAGGGTAACAATCAGCCCCAGCATTTT. Protein: CASSQQGNNQPQHF.

This sequence joins TRBV28 and TRBJ2-5; maybe TRBD2 (7 bases). Germline V CDR1 and CDR2: MDHEN, SYDVKM. Deletions cut 3 bases from V and 5 bases from J, with 16 bases between. This CDR3 is 15 amino acids long. The CDR3 nucleotides read TGTGCCAGCAGTTTTGGGGGGGGCAGGGACGAGACCCAGTACTTC. Translated, it gives CASSFGGGRDETQYF.

V usage is TRBV19 and J usage is TRBJ1-3; D call uncertain. The germline V gene encodes CDR1 LNHDA and CDR2 SQIVND (reference sequence). V lost 3 bases and J lost 1, with 10 bases in between. The CDR3 extends over 15 amino acids. CDR3: CASSISGTSGNTIYF. Here the CDR3 DNA reads TGTGCCAGTAGTATCTCGGGTACGTCTGGAAACACCATATATTTT.

In its sample, this clone was seen a few times. The chain employs TRBV4-1 and TRBJ1-2; D is unresolved. Trimming shortened V by 4 bases and J by 1 base, and 13 bases separated the two germline ends. The CDR3 runs to 15 residues. CDR1 and CDR2 from the germline V gene are MGHRA and YSYEKL. For the CDR3, the DNA is TGCGCCAGCAGCCCCGGGGAGGAAAGTAACTATGGCTACACCTTC. This gives the protein CASSPGEESNYGYTF.

Remarks on this clone: This CDR3 is also generated by other DNA sequences in the sample. The chain combines TRBV5-4 with TRBJ2-7; 8 bases are a match to TRBD2. The CDR3 sequence is 14 residues long. The germline V gene encodes CDR1 SGHNT and CDR2 YYREEE (reference sequence). Losses at the gene ends were 5 bases for V and 3 bases for J; bases not matched to a gene: 7. CDR3 sequence reads: CASSYRAGGYEQYF. The CDR3 nucleotides read TGTGCCAGCAGTTACAGGGCGGGAGGCTACGAGCAGTACTTC. The full variable domain, in which reference TRBV5-4 and TRBJ2-7 provide the parts outside the CDR3, is ETGVTQSPTHLIKTRGQQVTLRCSSQSGHNTVSWYQQALGQGPQFIFQYYREEENGRGNFPPRFSGLQFPNYSSELNVNALELDDSALYLCASSYRAGGYEQYFGPGTRLTVT.

In its sample, this clone was seen once. The chain employs TRBV4-3 and TRBJ1-1, with unresolved D. V was cut by 0 bases and J by 1 base, with 9 bases left in between. There are 15 residues in the CDR3. Germline CDR1 LGHNA, CDR2 YSLEER. The CDR3 sequence is CASSQERVTNTEAFF. In nucleotides, the CDR3 is TGCGCCAGCAGCCAAGAGCGGGTTACGAACACTGAAGCTTTCTTT.